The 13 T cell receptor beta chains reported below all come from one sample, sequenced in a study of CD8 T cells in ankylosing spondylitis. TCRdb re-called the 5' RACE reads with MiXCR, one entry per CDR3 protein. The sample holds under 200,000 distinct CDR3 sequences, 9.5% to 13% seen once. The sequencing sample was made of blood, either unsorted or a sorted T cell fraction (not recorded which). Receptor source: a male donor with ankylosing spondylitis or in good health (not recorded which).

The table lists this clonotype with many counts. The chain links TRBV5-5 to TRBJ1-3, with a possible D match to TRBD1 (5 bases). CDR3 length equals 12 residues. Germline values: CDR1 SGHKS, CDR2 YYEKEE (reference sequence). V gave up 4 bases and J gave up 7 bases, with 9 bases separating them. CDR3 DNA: TGTGCCAGCAGCAGGGACGGTAACACCATATATTTT. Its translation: CASSRDGNTIYF.

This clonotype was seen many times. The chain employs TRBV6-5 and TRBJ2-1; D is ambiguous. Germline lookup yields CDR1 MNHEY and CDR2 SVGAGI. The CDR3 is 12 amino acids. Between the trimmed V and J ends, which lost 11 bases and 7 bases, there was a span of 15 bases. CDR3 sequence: CASGRQVNEQFF. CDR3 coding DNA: TGTGCCTCTGGAAGGCAGGTAAATGAGCAGTTCTTC.

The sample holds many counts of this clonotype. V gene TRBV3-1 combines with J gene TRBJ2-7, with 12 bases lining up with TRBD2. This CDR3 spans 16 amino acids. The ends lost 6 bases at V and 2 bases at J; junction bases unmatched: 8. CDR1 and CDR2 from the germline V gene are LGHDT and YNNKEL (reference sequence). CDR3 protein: CASRPGLAGSPYEQYF. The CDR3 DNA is TGTGCCAGCAGACCCGGACTAGCGGGATCACCCTACGAGCAGTACTTC.

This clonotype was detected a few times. CDR3 coding DNA: TGTGCCAGCAGTTCAGGGGGTTACGCCTACGAGCAGTACTTC. Translating gives CASSSGGYAYEQYF. V usage is TRBV7-9 and J usage is TRBJ2-7, with 7 bases aligning to TRBD1. CDR3 size: 14 residues. The V and J ends lost 6 bases and 2 bases, in that order; junction bases with no gene match: 7. CDR1 and CDR2 from the germline V gene are SEHNR and FQNEAQ (reference sequence).

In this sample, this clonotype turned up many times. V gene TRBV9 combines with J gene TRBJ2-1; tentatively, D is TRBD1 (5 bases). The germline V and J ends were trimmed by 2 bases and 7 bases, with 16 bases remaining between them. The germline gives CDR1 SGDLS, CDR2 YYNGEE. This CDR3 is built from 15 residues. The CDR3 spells CASSVTPGFSNEQFF. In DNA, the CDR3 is TGTGCCAGCAGCGTTACGCCAGGGTTTTCTAATGAGCAGTTCTTC.

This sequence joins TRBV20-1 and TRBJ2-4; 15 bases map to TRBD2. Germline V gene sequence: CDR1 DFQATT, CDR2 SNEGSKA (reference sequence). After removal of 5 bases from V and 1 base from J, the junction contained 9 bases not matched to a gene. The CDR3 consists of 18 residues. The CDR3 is CSAGGLAGGPWAKNIQYF. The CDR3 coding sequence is TGCAGTGCTGGAGGACTAGCGGGAGGGCCTTGGGCCAAAAACATTCAGTACTTC.

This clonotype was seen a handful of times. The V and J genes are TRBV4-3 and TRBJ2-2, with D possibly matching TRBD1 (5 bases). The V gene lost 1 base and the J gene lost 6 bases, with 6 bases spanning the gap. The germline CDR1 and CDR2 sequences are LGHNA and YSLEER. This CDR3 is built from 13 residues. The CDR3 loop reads CASSQAGPGELFF. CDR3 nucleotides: TGCGCCAGCAGCCAAGCAGGGCCCGGGGAGCTGTTTTTT.

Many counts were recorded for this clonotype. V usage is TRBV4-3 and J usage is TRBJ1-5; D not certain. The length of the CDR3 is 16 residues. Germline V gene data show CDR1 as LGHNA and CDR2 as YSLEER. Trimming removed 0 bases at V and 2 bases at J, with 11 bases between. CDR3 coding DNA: TGCGCCAGCAGCCAAGATATAGGGAGGGGCAATCAGCCCCAGCATTTT. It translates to CASSQDIGRGNQPQHF.

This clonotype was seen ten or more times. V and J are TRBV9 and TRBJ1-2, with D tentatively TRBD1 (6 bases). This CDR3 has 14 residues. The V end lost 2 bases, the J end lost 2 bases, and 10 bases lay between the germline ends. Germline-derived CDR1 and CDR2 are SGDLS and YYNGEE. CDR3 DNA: TGTGCCAGCAGCGTGGGGGGCTCCAACTATGGCTACACCTTC. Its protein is CASSVGGSNYGYTF.

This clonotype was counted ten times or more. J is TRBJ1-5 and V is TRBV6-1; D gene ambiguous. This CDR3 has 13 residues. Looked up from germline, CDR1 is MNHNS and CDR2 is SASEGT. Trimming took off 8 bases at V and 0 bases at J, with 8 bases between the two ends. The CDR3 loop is CASALYSNQPQHF. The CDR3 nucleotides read TGTGCCAGCGCTCTTTATAGCAATCAGCCCCAGCATTTT.

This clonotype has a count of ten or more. In nucleotides, the CDR3 is TGTGCCAGCAGCCCCACGGGAGGACAAACAGATACGCAGTATTTT. It encodes CASSPTGGQTDTQYF. V and J are TRBV7-7 and TRBJ2-3, with 7 bases matching TRBD2. Germline trimming cut 5 bases from V and 3 bases from J; bases unmatched to any gene: 8. The germline V gene encodes CDR1 SSHAT and CDR2 FNYEAQ (reference sequence). This CDR3 is built from 15 residues.

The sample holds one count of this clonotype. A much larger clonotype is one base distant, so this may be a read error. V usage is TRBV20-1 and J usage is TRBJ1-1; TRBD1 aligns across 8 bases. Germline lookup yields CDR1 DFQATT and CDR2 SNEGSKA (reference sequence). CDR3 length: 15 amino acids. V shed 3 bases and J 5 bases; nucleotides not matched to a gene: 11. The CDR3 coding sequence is TGCAGTGCTAGGCCTTTTACAGGGGGGGGGACTGAAGCTTTCTTT. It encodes CSARPFTGGGTEAFF.

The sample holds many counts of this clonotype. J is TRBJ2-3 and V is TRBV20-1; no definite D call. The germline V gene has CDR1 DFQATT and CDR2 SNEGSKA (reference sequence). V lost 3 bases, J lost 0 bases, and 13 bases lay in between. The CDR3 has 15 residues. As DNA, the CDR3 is TGCAGTGCTAGTGGACGGACGAAAAGCACAGATACGCAGTATTTT. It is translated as CSASGRTKSTDTQYF.